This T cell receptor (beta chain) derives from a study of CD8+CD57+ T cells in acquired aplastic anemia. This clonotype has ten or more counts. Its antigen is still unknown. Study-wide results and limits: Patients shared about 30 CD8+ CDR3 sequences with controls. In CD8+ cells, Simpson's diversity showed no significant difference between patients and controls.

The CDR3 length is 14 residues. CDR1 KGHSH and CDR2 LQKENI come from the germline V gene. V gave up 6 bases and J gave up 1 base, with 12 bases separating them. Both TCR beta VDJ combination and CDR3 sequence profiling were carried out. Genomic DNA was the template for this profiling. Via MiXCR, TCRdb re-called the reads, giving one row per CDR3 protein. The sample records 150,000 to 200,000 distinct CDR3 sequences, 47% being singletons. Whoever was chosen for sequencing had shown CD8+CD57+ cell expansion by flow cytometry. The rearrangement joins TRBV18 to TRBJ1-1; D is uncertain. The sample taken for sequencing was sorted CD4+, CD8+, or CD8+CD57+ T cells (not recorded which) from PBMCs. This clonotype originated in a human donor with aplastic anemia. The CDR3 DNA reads TGTGCCAGCTCCCCCGGACGGTGGAACACTGAAGCTTTCTTT. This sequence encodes CASSPGRWNTEAFF.